A single sample is the source of the 28 T cell receptor beta chains below, sequenced in a study of post-analysis software for immune sequencing data. Study-wide results and caveats: TRBV5-6, TRBV5-1 and TRBV20-1 belonged to a set of about five TRBV segments that were more frequent in patients than controls.

TCR beta libraries were prepared from cDNA with unique molecular identifiers. Each CDR3 protein gets one entry after TCRdb re-called the PCR reads with MiXCR. The sample records approximately 770,000 distinct CDR3 sequences, 46% being singletons. What these receptors recognize is not known. Sample: blood. These receptors were obtained from a girl under 18 with multiple sclerosis.

The V call is TRBV14, the J call TRBJ2-1; D is undetermined. The J call is in doubt because the DNA end fits TRBJ2-7 better. The CDR3 extends over 16 amino acids. Looked up from germline, CDR1 is SGHDN and CDR2 is FVKESK. CDR3 DNA: TGTGCCAGCAGCCAACTAAGACTCAAAGGAATAAACGAGCAGTACTTC. Encoded protein: CASSQLRLKGINEQYF.

A remark on this clonotype: A much larger clone differs by one base, so this may be a read error. The V call is TRBV28, the J call TRBJ2-7; a weak D match, TRBD1 (6 bases). This CDR3 region has 13 residues. Trimming took 6 bases from V and 3 from J, leaving 12 bases between them. CDR1 is MDHEN and CDR2 is SYDVKM in the germline V gene. The CDR3 coding sequence is TGTGCCAGCAGCGTACTACAGGGCTACGAGCAGTACTTC. Its translation: CASSVLQGYEQYF.

The V and J genes are TRBV2 and TRBJ2-7; maybe TRBD1 (6 bases). Trimming removed 3 bases at V and 12 bases at J, with 12 bases between. Germline V gene sequence: CDR1 SNHLY, CDR2 FYNNEI. CDR3 length: 11 residues. The CDR3 coding sequence is TGTGCCAGCAGTGAGGGACACCCCACGTACTTC. It specifies CASSEGHPTYF.

The J gene is TRBJ2-7, the V gene TRBV29-1, with D possibly being TRBD1 or TRBD2 (5 bases each). CDR1 is SQVTM, CDR2 ANQGSEA, per germline. The CDR3 has 12 residues. V dropped 7 bases and J dropped 3 bases, with 13 bases sitting between them. The CDR3 protein is CSGRDGIYEQYF. CDR3 DNA sequence: TGCAGCGGCCGGGACGGAATCTACGAGCAGTACTTC.

The chain uses TRBV9 and TRBJ1-1; TRBD1 matches 8 bases. V dropped 0 bases and J dropped 2; count of bases not matched to a gene: 12. This CDR3 has 18 residues. Germline CDR1 and CDR2: SGDLS and YYNGEE. CDR3 DNA sequence: TGTGCCAGCAGCGTAGGGCCCTCCGCAGGGGGCGTAAACACTGAAGCTTTCTTT. Protein: CASSVGPSAGGVNTEAFF.

The genes are TRBV10-3 and TRBJ2-1; TRBD2 matches at 8 bases. After removal of 3 bases from V and 0 bases from J, the junction contained 7 bases not matched to a gene. CDR3 length: 17 residues. Germline assignment: CDR1 ENHRY and CDR2 SYGVKD. The CDR3 loop reads CAISDPGSGSSYNEQFF. CDR3 nucleotides: TGTGCCATCAGTGATCCGGGAAGCGGGAGCTCCTACAATGAGCAGTTCTTC.

The chain is built from TRBV18 and TRBJ2-3; TRBD1 aligns across 7 bases. CDR1 and CDR2 from the germline V gene are KGHSH and LQKENI. This CDR3 has 17 residues. With 2 bases clipped from V and 2 bases from J, the junction kept 10 bases outside the gene matches. CDR3 DNA: TGTGCCAGCTCACCAACCCTTTCGGGACAGCTCACAGATACGCAGTATTTT. Protein sequence: CASSPTLSGQLTDTQYF. The full variable domain, in which reference TRBV18 and TRBJ2-3 provide the parts outside the CDR3, is NAGVMQNPRHLVRRRGQEARLRCSPMKGHSHVYWYRQLPEEGLKFMVYLQKENIIDESGMPKERFSAEFPKEGPSILRIQQVVRGDSAAYFCASSPTLSGQLTDTQYFGPGTRLTVL.

This chain joins TRBV4-2 and TRBJ2-7; TRBD1 matches 9 bases. The V gene's germline CDR1 is LGHNA and CDR2 YNFKEQ. J gave up 6 bases and V 4 bases, and 10 bases lay outside the gene matches. The CDR3 has 15 residues. The CDR3 DNA follows: TGTGCCAGCAGCCGCGGGGACAGGGTGTCCAGCGAGCAGTACTTC. Translating it yields CASSRGDRVSSEQYF.

This chain connects TRBV7-8 to TRBJ2-5; D is uncertain. Matching the DNA end better, TRBJ2-4 makes the J call doubtful. CDR3 length: 12 residues. From germline, CDR1 is SGHVS and CDR2 FQNEAQ. This chain's CDR3 is CASSPHSNIQYF. CDR3 bases: TGTGCCAGCAGCCCTCACTCAAACATTCAGTACTTC.

The rearrangement uses TRBV5-5 and TRBJ2-3; 8 bases line up with TRBD1. Germline CDR1 reads SGHKS; CDR2 reads YYEKEE (reference sequence). J lost 2 bases, V lost 4 bases, and 3 bases had no gene match. This CDR3 is built from 14 residues. The CDR3 DNA reads TGTGCCAGCAGCCAGGGGGCCCTCACAGATACGCAGTATTTT. It specifies CASSQGALTDTQYF.

V and J are TRBV12-3 or TRBV12-4 and TRBJ1-2; D unclear. This CDR3 is 15 amino acids long. V shed 3 bases and J shed 8 bases, with 19 bases lying between them. CDR3: CASSFVPQVPPGYTF. The CDR3 region has the DNA TGTGCCAGCAGTTTTGTTCCCCAGGTTCCACCGGGCTACACCTTC.

V and J are TRBV20-1 and TRBJ2-7; 10 positions agree with TRBD2. The end of the DNA aligns better with TRBJ2-5, so the J call may be wrong. Germline V gene lookup returns CDR1 DFQATT and CDR2 SNEGSKA (reference sequence). The CDR3 runs to 14 residues. CDR3 bases: TGCAGTGCTCCCGGGACTAGCGCCGAAGAGACCCAGTACTTC. This encodes CSAPGTSAEETQYF.

The gene calls are TRBV29-1 and TRBJ2-3; 8 bases map to TRBD2. This CDR3 comprises 14 residues. V gave up 6 bases and J gave up 4 bases; unmatched junction bases: 9. Germline V gene lookup returns CDR1 SQVTM and CDR2 ANQGSEA. The CDR3 protein is CSVTPAGEPDTQYF. CDR3 nucleotide sequence: TGCAGCGTCACTCCAGCGGGAGAGCCAGATACGCAGTATTTT.

The rearrangement links TRBV6-5 to TRBJ2-2; 12 nucleotides align to TRBD2. The germline CDR1 and CDR2 sequences are MNHEY and SVGAGI. The CDR3 contains 16 residues. Trimming removed 1 base from V and 7 bases from J; junction bases left unmatched: 4. CDR3 sequence (DNA): TGTGCCAGCAGTTACTGGACTAGCGGGATCGGCGGGGAGCTGTTTTTT. This translates into CASSYWTSGIGGELFF.

With regard to this clonotype: A read error may produce the germline difference seen at one junction end. This chain joins TRBV20-1 and TRBJ2-7; perhaps D is TRBD1 or TRBD2 (6 bases each). TRBJ2-5 explains the end of the DNA better; the J call may be wrong. There are 15 residues in the CDR3. Germline loops: CDR1 DFQATT, CDR2 SNEGSKA (reference sequence). The CDR3 sequence is CSARGGLRERETQYF. CDR3 bases: TGCAGTGCAAGAGGGGGTCTTCGGGAGAGGGAGACCCAGTACTTC.

The chain joins TRBV20-1 to TRBJ2-5, with D unclear. The CDR3 runs 11 residues. Germline V gene lookup returns CDR1 DFQATT and CDR2 SNEGSKA (reference sequence). The CDR3 is CSTPVQETQYF. The CDR3 DNA follows: TGCAGCACACCAGTACAAGAGACCCAGTACTTC.

The genes are TRBV21-1 and TRBJ2-5; the D call of TRBD1 is as the table states it, not checked on the DNA. TRBV21-1 is reported as a pseudogene. This CDR3 comprises 14 residues. The CDR3 DNA follows: TGTGCCAGCAGCAGTTGGGACCACCAAGAGACCCAGTACTTC. Protein product: CASSSWDHQETQYF.

This chain uses TRBV4-1 with TRBJ2-5; D may be TRBD2 (6 bases). The CDR3 runs to 15 residues. Trimming removed 1 base from V and 3 bases from J, with 12 bases in between. Germline lookup yields CDR1 MGHRA and CDR2 YSYEKL. The CDR3 loop reads CASSQGRGVKETQYF. The CDR3 DNA reads TGCGCCAGCAGCCAAGGGAGGGGAGTGAAAGAGACCCAGTACTTC.

V is TRBV10-3 and J is TRBJ1-4, with D possibly matching TRBD1 (5 bases). The CDR3 loop spans 15 amino acids. Trimming pared 4 bases from V and 8 bases from J, leaving 17 bases between. Germline V lookup: CDR1 ENHRY, CDR2 SYGVKD. Here the CDR3 reads CAISAKPRGEEKLFF. CDR3 in DNA: TGTGCCATCAGTGCCAAACCGAGGGGAGAGGAAAAACTGTTTTTT.

The chain combines TRBV20-1 with TRBJ2-3; TRBD2 aligns across 8 bases. The CDR3 runs to 14 residues. CDR1 is DFQATT and CDR2 is SNEGSKA in the germline V gene (reference sequence). V lost 5 bases and J lost 1; bases outside the gene matches: 5. CDR3 region: CSAEPLAGTDTQYF. The CDR3 DNA follows: TGCAGTGCTGAGCCACTAGCGGGCACAGATACGCAGTATTTT.

V usage is TRBV6-5 and J usage is TRBJ2-5; tentatively, D is TRBD1 (6 bases). With 8 bases removed from V and 2 bases from J, the gap between germline ends came to 12 bases. There are 13 residues in the CDR3. Per germline, CDR1 MNHEY and CDR2 SVGAGI. This chain's CDR3 is CASQRTVQETQYF. The CDR3 DNA is TGTGCCAGCCAGAGGACAGTGCAAGAGACCCAGTACTTC.

This chain uses TRBV5-1 with TRBJ1-2; D perhaps matches TRBD1 (5 bases). The CDR3 is made up of 16 amino acids. Trimming shortened V by 1 base and J by 0 bases, and 13 bases separated the two germline ends. Germline CDR1 is SGHRS and CDR2 is YFSETQ. DNA of the CDR3: TGCGCCAGCAGCTTGAGTGTGGGGGAAACTAACTATGGCTACACCTTC. Amino acid sequence: CASSLSVGETNYGYTF.

The rearrangement joins TRBV29-1 to TRBJ2-1; 7 bases map to TRBD2. The CDR3 has 17 amino acids. Losses at the gene ends were 1 base for V and 4 bases for J; bases not matched to a gene: 13. The germline gives CDR1 SQVTM, CDR2 ANQGSEA. The CDR3, as DNA: TGCAGCGTTGAAGGGCCGACTAGCAGGAGAACATACAATGAGCAGTTCTTC. The encoded protein is CSVEGPTSRRTYNEQFF.

V usage is TRBV24-1 and J usage is TRBJ1-1; a possible D gene is TRBD1 (5 bases). V lost 7 bases and J 5 bases, leaving 13 bases between the germline ends. The CDR3 has 13 amino acids. The V gene's germline CDR1 is KGHDR and CDR2 SFDVKD. CDR3 sequence (DNA): TGTGCCACCAGAGGCAGGTGGGGGACTGAAGCTTTCTTT. It encodes CATRGRWGTEAFF.

The sample holds one count of this clonotype. This chain joins TRBV5-1 and TRBJ2-7, with 12 bases that match TRBD2. CDR1 and CDR2 from the germline V gene are SGHRS and YFSETQ. V dropped 2 bases and J dropped 6; count of bases not matched to a gene: 9. CDR3 length: 16 residues. The CDR3 coding sequence is TGCGCCAGCAGCTTCGTAACGCTAGCGGGAGGGTTCGAGCAGTACTTC. Residues: CASSFVTLAGGFEQYF.

This clonotype has only a few counts. CDR3: CASSFGLGQRNEKLFF. For the CDR3, the DNA is TGTGCCAGCAGTTTCGGACTGGGACAGCGAAATGAAAAACTGTTTTTT. This chain links TRBV6-5 with TRBJ1-4; 7 bases line up with TRBD1. The CDR3 length is 16 residues. The ends lost 4 bases at V and 5 bases at J; junction bases unmatched: 10. Germline V gives CDR1 MNHEY, CDR2 SVGAGI.

This clonotype was seen more than once but under ten times. V and J are TRBV7-2 and TRBJ2-1; TRBD2 matches 10 bases. The junction had 5 bases not matched to a gene; V was cut back by 5 bases and J by 10 bases. Per germline, CDR1 SGHTA and CDR2 FQGNSA. CDR3 length: 13 amino acids. The CDR3 sequence: CASSPVAGGEQFF. For the CDR3, the DNA is TGTGCCAGCAGCCCGGTAGCGGGAGGCGAGCAGTTCTTC.

In its sample, this clonotype was seen a few times. This chain links TRBV27 with TRBJ1-6; perhaps TRBD1 as D (6 bases). Germline CDR1 reads MNHEY; CDR2 reads SMNVEV (reference sequence). The CDR3 runs to 13 residues. Trimming pared 7 bases from V and 4 bases from J, leaving 8 bases between. The CDR3 reads CASKGEYNSPLHF. CDR3 in DNA: TGTGCCAGCAAGGGGGAGTATAATTCACCCCTCCACTTT.